The 10 T cell receptor beta chains below all came from one sample that was sequenced in a study of T cells expressing NK-cell markers. From its re-call of the 5' RACE reads, TCRdb lists each CDR3 protein once, without DNA. The sample is made up of around 380,000 distinct CDR3 sequences, and the top ten hold approximately 12% of it. Sequencing was carried out using blood T cells: a sorted CD56 or NKG2C T cell subset, CD4+ or CD8+ T cells, or bulk PBMC T cells (not recorded which). These receptors all come from a woman between 50 and 59 years old in good health.

J is TRBJ1-4 and V is TRBV11-2; there is no DNA to check the TCRdb D call of TRBD1. The CDR3 loop spans 17 amino acids. CDR1 SGHAT and CDR2 FQNNGV come from the germline V gene. CDR3 protein: CASSLDFMGQLNEKLFF.

J is TRBJ1-4 and V is TRBV18; checking the TCRdb D call of TRBD1 is not possible without DNA. The CDR3 loop spans 16 amino acids. Germline V gives CDR1 KGHSH, CDR2 LQKENI. Here the CDR3 reads CASSRTNSATNEKLFF.

Here the CDR3 reads CSASQAEVEQFF. The rearrangement links TRBV20-1 to TRBJ2-1; TCRdb reports TRBD2, a call that lacks DNA to check it against. Per the germline V gene, CDR1 is DFQATT and CDR2 is SNEGSKA (reference sequence). CDR3 length equals 12 residues.

The V call is TRBV6-1, the J call TRBJ2-2. The CDR3 sequence is 11 residues long. Germline V CDR1 and CDR2: MNHNS, SASEGT. CDR3 amino acids: CASGFAGELFF.

The rearrangement links TRBV6-6 to TRBJ2-1; checking the TCRdb D call of TRBD1 is not possible without DNA. This CDR3 spans 16 amino acids. Germline loops: CDR1 MNHNY, CDR2 SVGAGI (reference sequence). The CDR3: CASSYPPSRLYNEQFF.

The chain has TRBV7-9 and TRBJ2-1; the TCRdb call, TRBD1, lacks DNA for checking. Germline CDR1 is SEHNR and CDR2 is FQNEAQ (reference sequence). CDR3 length equals 15 residues. The CDR3 loop reads CASSLAQGARNEQFF.

The genes are TRBV5-1 and TRBJ2-1; there is no DNA to check the TCRdb D call of TRBD2. CDR1 and CDR2 (germline): SGHRS, YFSETQ. The CDR3 consists of 14 residues. CDR3 region: CASSLGTSDHEQFF.

This chain links TRBV20-1 with TRBJ2-1; TCRdb indicates TRBD1, and absent DNA this call remains unverified. The CDR3 is 15 residues long. The germline CDR1 and CDR2 sequences are DFQATT and SNEGSKA (reference sequence). This CDR3 is CSAHKGAPSYNEQFF.

This chain joins TRBV29-1 and TRBJ2-3; TCRdb reports TRBD2, a call that lacks DNA to check it against. The CDR3 runs to 13 residues. Germline assignment: CDR1 SQVTM and CDR2 ANQGSEA. The CDR3 is CSVFPPDRDTQYF.

The rearrangement links TRBV10-1 to TRBJ2-2. The V gene's germline CDR1 is WNHNN and CDR2 SYGVQD (reference sequence). This CDR3 is built from 15 residues. The CDR3 region is CASSEVNANTGELFF.